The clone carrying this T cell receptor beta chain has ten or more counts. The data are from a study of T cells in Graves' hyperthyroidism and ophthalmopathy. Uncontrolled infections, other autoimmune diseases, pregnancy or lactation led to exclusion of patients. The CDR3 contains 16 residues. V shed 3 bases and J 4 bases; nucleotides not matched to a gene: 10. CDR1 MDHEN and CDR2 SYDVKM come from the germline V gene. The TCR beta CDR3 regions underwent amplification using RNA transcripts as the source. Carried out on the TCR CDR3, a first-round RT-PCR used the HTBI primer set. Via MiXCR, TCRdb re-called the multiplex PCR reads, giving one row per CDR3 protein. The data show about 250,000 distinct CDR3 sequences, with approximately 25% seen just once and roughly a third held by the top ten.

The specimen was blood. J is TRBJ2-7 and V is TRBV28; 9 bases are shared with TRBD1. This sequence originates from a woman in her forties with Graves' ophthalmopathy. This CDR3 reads CASSLVLQGAQYEQYF. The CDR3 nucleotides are TGTGCCAGCAGTTTGGTTTTACAGGGGGCTCAATACGAGCAGTACTTC. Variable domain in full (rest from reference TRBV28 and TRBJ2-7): DVKVTQSSRYLVKRTGEKVFLECVQDMDHENMFWYRQDPGLGLRLIYFSYDVKMKEKGDIPEGYSVSREKKERFSLILESASTNQTSMYLCASSLVLQGAQYEQYFGPGTRLTVT.